The clone carrying this T cell receptor (beta chain) showed up just a few times. The data were taken from a study of identical twins. One entry per CDR3 protein results from TCRdb running MiXCR on the 5' RACE reads. The sample shows about 200,000 distinct CDR3 sequences, approximately 15% of them seen only once. The data also belong to a second study, concerning T cells expressing NK-cell markers.

The source is a woman younger than 30 in good health. The specimen sequenced was CD8+ T cells sorted from blood.

The CDR3 sequence is CASSQDQGLAGDEQFF. For the CDR3, the DNA is TGCGCCAGCAGCCAAGATCAGGGACTAGCGGGAGATGAGCAGTTCTTC. V usage is TRBV4-3 and J usage is TRBJ2-1, with TRBD2 matching 14 bases. V was pared by 0 bases and J by 8 bases, with 3 bases of the junction left unmatched. This CDR3 has 16 amino acids. Germline V CDR1 and CDR2: LGHNA, YSLEER.